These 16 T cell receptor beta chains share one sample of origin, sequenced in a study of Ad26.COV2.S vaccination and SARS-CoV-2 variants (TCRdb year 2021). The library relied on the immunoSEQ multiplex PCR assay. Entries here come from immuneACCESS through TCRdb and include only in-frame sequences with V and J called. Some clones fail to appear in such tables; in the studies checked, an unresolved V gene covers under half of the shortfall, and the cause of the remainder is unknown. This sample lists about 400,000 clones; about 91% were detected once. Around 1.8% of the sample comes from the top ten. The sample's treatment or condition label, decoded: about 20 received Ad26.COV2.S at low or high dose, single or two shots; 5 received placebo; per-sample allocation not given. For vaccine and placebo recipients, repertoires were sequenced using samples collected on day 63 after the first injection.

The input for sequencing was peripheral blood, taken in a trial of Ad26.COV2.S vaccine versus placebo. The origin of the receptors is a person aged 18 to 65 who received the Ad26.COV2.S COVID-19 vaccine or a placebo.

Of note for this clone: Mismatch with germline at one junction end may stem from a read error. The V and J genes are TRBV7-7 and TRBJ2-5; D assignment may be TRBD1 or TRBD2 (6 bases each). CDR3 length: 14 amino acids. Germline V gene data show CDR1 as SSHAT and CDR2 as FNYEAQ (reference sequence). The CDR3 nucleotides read TGTGCTAGCAGCTTAGACCTAGGGGGGGAGACCCAGTACTTC. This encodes CASSLDLGGETQYF.

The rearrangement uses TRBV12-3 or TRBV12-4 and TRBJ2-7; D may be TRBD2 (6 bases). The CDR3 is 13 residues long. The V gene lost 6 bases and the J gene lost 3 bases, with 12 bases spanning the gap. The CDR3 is CASSPPGVYEQYF. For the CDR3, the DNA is TGTGCCAGCAGCCCACCGGGGGTCTACGAGCAGTACTTC.

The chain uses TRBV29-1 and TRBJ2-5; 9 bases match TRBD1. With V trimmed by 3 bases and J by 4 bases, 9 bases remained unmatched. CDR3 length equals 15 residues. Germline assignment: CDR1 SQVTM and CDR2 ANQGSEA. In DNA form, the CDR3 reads TGCAGCGTTGAGAGGTCACAGGGGGCGAGAGAGACCCAGTACTTC. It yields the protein CSVERSQGARETQYF.

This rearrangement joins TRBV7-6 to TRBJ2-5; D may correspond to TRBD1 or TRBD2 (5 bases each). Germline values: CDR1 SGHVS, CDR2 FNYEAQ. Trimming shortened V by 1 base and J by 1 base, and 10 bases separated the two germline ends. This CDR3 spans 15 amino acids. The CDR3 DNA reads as TGTGCCAGCAGCTTAGTAGGGGAGCGCCAAGAGACCCAGTACTTC. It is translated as CASSLVGERQETQYF.

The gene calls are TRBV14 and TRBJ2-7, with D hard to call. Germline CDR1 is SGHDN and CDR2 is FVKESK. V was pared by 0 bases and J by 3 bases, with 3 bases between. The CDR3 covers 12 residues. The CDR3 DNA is TGTGCCAGCAGCCAAGATTTCTACGAGCAGTACTTC. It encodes CASSQDFYEQYF.

The CDR3 region has the DNA TGTGCCAGCAGCCCTTCTCATGGCTACACCTTC. Its translation is CASSPSHGYTF. The chain carries TRBV28 and TRBJ1-2; D unresolved. Between the trimmed V and J ends, which lost 6 bases and 6 bases, there was a span of 8 bases. CDR3 length: 11 residues. Germline V CDR1 and CDR2: MDHEN, SYDVKM.

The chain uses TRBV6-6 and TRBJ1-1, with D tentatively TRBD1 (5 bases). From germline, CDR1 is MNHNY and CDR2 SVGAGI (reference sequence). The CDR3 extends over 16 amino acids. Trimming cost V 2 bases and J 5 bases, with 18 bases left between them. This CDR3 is CASSYGTPQRGTEAFF. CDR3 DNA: TGTGCCAGCAGTTACGGGACGCCCCAACGAGGGACTGAAGCTTTCTTT.

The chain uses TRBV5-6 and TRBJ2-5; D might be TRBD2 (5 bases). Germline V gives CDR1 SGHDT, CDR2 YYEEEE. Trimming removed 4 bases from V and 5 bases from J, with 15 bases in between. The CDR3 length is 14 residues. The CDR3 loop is CASSPRTGVETQYF. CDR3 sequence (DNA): TGTGCCAGCAGCCCCCGGACCGGGGTGGAGACCCAGTACTTC. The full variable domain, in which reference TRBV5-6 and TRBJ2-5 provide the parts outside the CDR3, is DAGVTQSPTHLIKTRGQQVTLRCSPKSGHDTVSWYQQALGQGPQFIFQYYEEEERQRGNFPDRFSGHQFPNYSSELNVNALLLGDSALYLCASSPRTGVETQYFGPGTRLLVL.

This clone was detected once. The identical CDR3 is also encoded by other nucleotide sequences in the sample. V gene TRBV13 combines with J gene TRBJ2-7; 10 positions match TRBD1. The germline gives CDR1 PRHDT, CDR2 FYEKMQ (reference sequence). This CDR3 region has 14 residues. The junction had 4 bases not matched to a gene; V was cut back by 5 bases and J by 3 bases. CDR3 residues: CASSPGTGVYEQYF. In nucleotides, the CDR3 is TGTGCCAGCAGCCCAGGGACAGGGGTCTACGAGCAGTACTTC.

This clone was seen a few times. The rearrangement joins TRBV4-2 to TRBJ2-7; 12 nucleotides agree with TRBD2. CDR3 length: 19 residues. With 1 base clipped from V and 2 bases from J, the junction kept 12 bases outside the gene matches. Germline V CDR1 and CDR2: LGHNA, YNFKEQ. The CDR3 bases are TGTGCCAGCAGCCAAGCGGGACTAGCGGGCCCTCAGGGGCCCTACGAGCAGTACTTC. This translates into CASSQAGLAGPQGPYEQYF.

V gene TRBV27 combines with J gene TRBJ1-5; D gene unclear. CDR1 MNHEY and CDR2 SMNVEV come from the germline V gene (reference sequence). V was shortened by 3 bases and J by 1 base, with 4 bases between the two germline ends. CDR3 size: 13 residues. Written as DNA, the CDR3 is TGTGCCAGCAGTTTTGTGAGCAATCAGCCCCAGCATTTT. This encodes CASSFVSNQPQHF.

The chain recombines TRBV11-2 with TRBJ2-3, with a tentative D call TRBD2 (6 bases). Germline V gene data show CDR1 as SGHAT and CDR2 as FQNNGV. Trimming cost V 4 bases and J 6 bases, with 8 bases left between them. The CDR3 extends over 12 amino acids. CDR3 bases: TGTGCCAGCAGCTCTAGCGTGGATACGCAGTATTTT. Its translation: CASSSSVDTQYF. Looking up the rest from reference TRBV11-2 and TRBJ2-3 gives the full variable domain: EAGVAQSPRYKIIEKRQSVAFWCNPISGHATLYWYQQILGQGPKLLIQFQNNGVVDDSQLPKDRFSAERLKGVDSTLKIQPAKLEDSAVYLCASSSSVDTQYFGPGTRLTVL.

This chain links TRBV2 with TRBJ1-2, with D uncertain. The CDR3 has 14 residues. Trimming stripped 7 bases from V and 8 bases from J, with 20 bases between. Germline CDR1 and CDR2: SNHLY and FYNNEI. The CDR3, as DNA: TGTGCCAGCACCCTGAACGGCGGGCTAGGAGGCTACACCTTC. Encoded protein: CASTLNGGLGGYTF.

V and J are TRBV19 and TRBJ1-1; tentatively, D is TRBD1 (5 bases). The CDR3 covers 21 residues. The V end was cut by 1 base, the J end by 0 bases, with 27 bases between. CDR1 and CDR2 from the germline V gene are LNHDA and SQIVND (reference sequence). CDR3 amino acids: CASSIAGRWVGESRVNTEAFF. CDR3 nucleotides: TGTGCCAGTAGTATAGCGGGTAGGTGGGTGGGTGAAAGCAGGGTGAACACTGAAGCTTTCTTT.

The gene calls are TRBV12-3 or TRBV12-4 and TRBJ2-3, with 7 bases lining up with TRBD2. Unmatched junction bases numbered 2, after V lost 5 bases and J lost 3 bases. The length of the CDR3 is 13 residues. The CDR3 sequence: CASSKGLTDTQYF. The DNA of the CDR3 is TGTGCCAGCAGTAAGGGACTAACAGATACGCAGTATTTT.

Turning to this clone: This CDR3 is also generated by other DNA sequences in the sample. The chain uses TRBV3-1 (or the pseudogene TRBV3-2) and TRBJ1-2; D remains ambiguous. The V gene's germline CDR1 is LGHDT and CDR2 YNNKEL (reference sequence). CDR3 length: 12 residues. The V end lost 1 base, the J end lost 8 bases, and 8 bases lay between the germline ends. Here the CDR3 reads CASSQGAGGYTF. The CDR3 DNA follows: TGTGCCAGCAGCCAAGGGGCTGGAGGCTACACCTTC.